The 24 T cell receptor beta chains below all came from one sample that was sequenced in a study of CD8 T cells in ankylosing spondylitis. Overall study findings and caveats: Seven or eight highly homologous variants made up a TCR beta motif, and this motif appeared characteristic of ankylosing spondylitis blood.

Their cognate antigens are unknown. TCRdb passed the 5' RACE reads through MiXCR, listing each CDR3 protein once. The data show fewer than 550,000 distinct CDR3 sequences, roughly 5.3% seen once. The sample was blood, either unsorted or a sorted T cell fraction (not recorded which). The origin of the receptors is a male donor with ankylosing spondylitis.

This sequence joins TRBV6-1 and TRBJ2-5; the D is unclear. The length of the CDR3 is 16 residues. The germline V gene has CDR1 MNHNS and CDR2 SASEGT. Deletions cut 3 bases from V and 5 bases from J, with 19 bases between. The CDR3 DNA is TGTGCCAGCAGTGATAATACCCACTTAGCTCGCGAGACCCAGTACTTC. Protein: CASSDNTHLARETQYF.

This clonotype has a count of ten or more. The CDR3: CASSLLAGSSYNEQFF. In DNA form, the CDR3 reads TGTGCCAGCAGTTTATTAGCGGGTAGCTCCTACAATGAGCAGTTCTTC. The chain joins TRBV28 to TRBJ2-1; 7 positions match TRBD2. Germline V gene data show CDR1 as MDHEN and CDR2 as SYDVKM. The trim removed 1 base at V and 0 bases at J, leaving 3 bases unmatched. CDR3 size: 16 residues. Based on the CDR3 plus reference TRBV28 and TRBJ2-1, the full variable domain is DVKVTQSSRYLVKRTGEKVFLECVQDMDHENMFWYRQDPGLGLRLIYFSYDVKMKEKGDIPEGYSVSREKKERFSLILESASTNQTSMYLCASSLLAGSSYNEQFFGPGTRLTVL.

This clonotype was found many times. The chain joins TRBV4-2 to TRBJ1-2, with D perhaps matching TRBD1 (6 bases). The V and J ends lost 3 bases and 2 bases respectively, with 16 bases between them. The CDR3 loop spans 16 amino acids. Germline CDR1 reads LGHNA; CDR2 reads YNFKEQ. The CDR3 DNA sequence: TGTGCCAGCAGCCATCTACAGCGAAGGGGGAACTATGGCTACACCTTC. Residues: CASSHLQRRGNYGYTF.

This clonotype was picked up many times. This chain links TRBV7-9 with TRBJ2-2, with D possibly TRBD1 on 6 matching bases. This CDR3 comprises 16 residues. V lost 8 bases and J lost 0, with 16 bases in between. Per germline, CDR1 SEHNR and CDR2 FQNEAQ (reference sequence). The CDR3 DNA reads as TGTGCCAGCCCGGGTCTGGGGGCCACGAACACCGGGGAGCTGTTTTTT. Translation: CASPGLGATNTGELFF.

This clonotype has a count of ten or more. The gene calls are TRBV7-2 and TRBJ1-3, with D unclear. CDR1 is SGHTA, CDR2 FQGNSA, per germline. This CDR3 region has 15 residues. V was cut by 5 bases and J by 0 bases, with 11 bases left in between. The CDR3 region is CASSIIGFSGNTIYF. In DNA, the CDR3 is TGTGCCAGCAGCATAATAGGGTTCTCTGGAAACACCATATATTTT.

This clonotype was seen ten or more times. The chain recombines TRBV27 with TRBJ1-5, with D unclear. V lost 5 bases and J 2 bases, leaving 16 bases between the germline ends. This CDR3 is built from 16 residues. The germline CDR1 and CDR2 sequences are MNHEY and SMNVEV (reference sequence). In DNA, the CDR3 is TGTGCCAGCAGTCCTCGGAATGATGGTGGCAATCAGCCCCAGCATTTT. This codes for CASSPRNDGGNQPQHF.

This clonotype was recorded many times. The chain links TRBV15 to TRBJ2-7; either TRBD1 or TRBD2 may supply D (5 bases each). Trimming pared 2 bases from V and 5 bases from J, leaving 19 bases between. In germline, CDR1 is LNHNV, CDR2 YYDKDF (reference sequence). The CDR3 length is 16 residues. CDR3 DNA: TGTGCCACCAGCAGAAATACAGGACTTCTAACCGACGAGCAGTACTTC. It encodes CATSRNTGLLTDEQYF.

The sample holds many counts of this clonotype. The chain has TRBV6-2 or TRBV6-3 and TRBJ2-7; D assignment may be TRBD1 or TRBD2 (5 bases each). The germline V and J ends were trimmed by 10 bases and 3 bases, with 16 bases remaining between them. CDR1 and CDR2 from the germline V gene are MNHEY and SVGEGT. CDR3 size: 13 residues. The chain's CDR3 is CATTLARGYEQYF. The CDR3 coding sequence is TGTGCCACCACACTCGCGAGGGGCTACGAGCAGTACTTC.

A few counts support this clonotype. The gene calls are TRBV25-1 and TRBJ1-2; possible D gene TRBD1, 5 bases. Trimming left V 2 bases short and J 2 bases short, with 9 bases between. CDR3 size: 14 residues. Germline loops: CDR1 MGHDK, CDR2 SYGVNS. In DNA form, the CDR3 reads TGTGCCAGCAGTGAACAGGGAGGAAACTATGGCTACACCTTC. It codes for CASSEQGGNYGYTF.

This clonotype was counted ten times or more. This chain links TRBV7-6 with TRBJ2-7; D might be TRBD2 (5 bases). Per the germline V gene, CDR1 is SGHVS and CDR2 is FNYEAQ. V lost 5 bases and J lost 2, with 10 bases in between. This CDR3 is built from 13 residues. CDR3 DNA: TGTGCCAGCAGCCCCCGGACTCCCTACGAGCAGTACTTC. Protein sequence: CASSPRTPYEQYF.

This clonotype was detected ten times or more. V gene TRBV4-2 combines with J gene TRBJ1-2; D ambiguous. V lost 1 base to trimming and J lost 1 base, with 7 bases between them. The CDR3 has 14 residues. CDR1 is LGHNA and CDR2 is YNFKEQ in the germline V gene. CDR3 sequence (DNA): TGTGCCAGCAGCCAAGTTGGGCTTAACTATGGCTACACCTTC. It is translated as CASSQVGLNYGYTF.

This clonotype was found many times. V gene TRBV12-3 or TRBV12-4 combines with J gene TRBJ1-5, with D possibly matching TRBD1 (5 bases). The CDR3 runs to 14 residues. The V gene lost 4 bases and the J gene lost 5 bases, with 12 bases spanning the gap. DNA of the CDR3: TGTGCCAGCAGTTCCTTTGCCAGGGATCAGCCCCAGCATTTT. Its translation: CASSSFARDQPQHF.

J is TRBJ2-1 and V is TRBV11-2, with a possible D match to TRBD2 (6 bases). Germline V lookup: CDR1 SGHAT, CDR2 FQNNGV. The V gene lost 2 bases and the J gene lost 4 bases, with 12 bases spanning the gap. The CDR3 is made up of 15 amino acids. CDR3 DNA sequence: TGTGCCAGCAGCTTAATTCGGGGGAAATACAATGAGCAGTTCTTC. Residues: CASSLIRGKYNEQFF.

Many counts were recorded for this clonotype. The gene calls are TRBV4-2 and TRBJ1-2; D is possibly TRBD1 (6 bases). The CDR3 sequence is 18 residues long. CDR1 LGHNA and CDR2 YNFKEQ come from the germline V gene. V lost 4 bases and J lost 0, with 21 bases in between. The CDR3 DNA sequence: TGTGCCAGCAGCCCCACCTGGGGGGGCATAACTTCTAACTATGGCTACACCTTC. Its protein product is CASSPTWGGITSNYGYTF.

This clonotype was seen ten or more times. V usage is TRBV20-1 and J usage is TRBJ1-1; D unresolved. This CDR3 has 13 residues. The germline gives CDR1 DFQATT, CDR2 SNEGSKA (reference sequence). V shed 7 bases and J shed 0 bases, with 12 bases lying between them. CDR3 DNA sequence: TGCAGTGGCAGAGCACATTTGAACACTGAAGCTTTCTTT. This sequence encodes CSGRAHLNTEAFF.

At least ten counts were recorded for this clonotype. V usage is TRBV12-3 or TRBV12-4 and J usage is TRBJ2-1, with unresolved D. V was clipped by 4 bases and J by 8 bases, with 15 bases between them. The CDR3 runs 14 residues. In nucleotides, the CDR3 is TGTGCCAGCAGTTCCCCCCCTGTGGGTCATGAGCAGTTCTTC. Protein: CASSSPPVGHEQFF.

This clonotype was counted at least ten times. This rearrangement joins TRBV5-1 to TRBJ2-7; 8 positions match TRBD1. The CDR3 sequence is 15 residues long. Germline V gene lookup returns CDR1 SGHRS and CDR2 YFSETQ. The J segment lost 2 bases and the V segment lost 7 bases, leaving 11 bases of the junction unmatched. In DNA, the CDR3 is TGCGCCAGCGGCCCCGGACAGGGAGATACCTACGAGCAGTACTTC. It encodes CASGPGQGDTYEQYF.

There are many counts of this clonotype. In nucleotides, the CDR3 is TGCAGTGCTTGGGACAGAACCGGGGAGCTGTTTTTT. Translation gives CSAWDRTGELFF. The chain combines TRBV20-1 with TRBJ2-2, with 7 bases fitting TRBD1. Trimming removed 5 bases from V and 5 bases from J; junction bases left unmatched: 2. Germline-derived CDR1 and CDR2 are DFQATT and SNEGSKA (reference sequence). The CDR3 covers 12 residues.

This clonotype was seen a handful of times. J is TRBJ2-6 and V is TRBV20-1; D uncertain. The CDR3 contains 18 residues. CDR1 DFQATT and CDR2 SNEGSKA come from the germline V gene (reference sequence). The V gene lost 1 base and the J gene lost 1 base, with 17 bases spanning the gap. CDR3 sequence reads: CSARGVRSTFSGANVLTF. Written as DNA, the CDR3 is TGCAGTGCTAGAGGGGTGCGGAGCACTTTTTCTGGGGCCAACGTCCTGACTTTC.

This clonotype was detected ten times or more. This chain connects TRBV28 to TRBJ1-5; D remains unclear. The germline V gene has CDR1 MDHEN and CDR2 SYDVKM. This CDR3 contains 14 residues. The germline V and J ends were trimmed by 2 bases and 4 bases, with 9 bases remaining between them. The CDR3 DNA is TGTGCCAGCAGTTTAAACGGGGAAAATCAGCCCCAGCATTTT. Its translation: CASSLNGENQPQHF.

This clonotype was picked up many times. The V and J genes are TRBV12-3 or TRBV12-4 and TRBJ1-5; D remains unclear. The CDR3 has 16 amino acids. V lost 6 bases and J 4 bases, leaving 19 bases between the germline ends. The CDR3, as DNA: TGTGCCAGCAGCTCCCTTTTGACGACAAGGAATCAGCCCCAGCATTTT. Its protein product is CASSSLLTTRNQPQHF.

This clonotype occurred many times. The chain has TRBV20-1 and TRBJ2-7, with a weak D call TRBD2 (5 bases). The CDR3 totals 11 residues. Looked up from germline, CDR1 is DFQATT and CDR2 is SNEGSKA (reference sequence). Trimming removed 6 bases at V and 12 bases at J, with 18 bases between. As DNA, the CDR3 is TGCAGTGCCGGAGGCGGCCGTACGACGTACTTC. Protein: CSAGGGRTTYF.

This clonotype was seen ten or more times. The V and J genes are TRBV7-2 and TRBJ1-2; TRBD1 might be the D (5 bases). The CDR3 runs 12 residues. The germline gives CDR1 SGHTA, CDR2 FQGNSA. V was pared by 5 bases and J by 5 bases, with 9 bases between. The CDR3 sequence is CASSVGVYGYTF. The CDR3 region has the DNA TGTGCCAGCAGCGTGGGGGTTTATGGCTACACCTTC.

This clonotype was seen many times. The V gene is TRBV5-1, the J gene TRBJ2-4; D might be TRBD2 (5 bases). Trimming stripped 3 bases from V and 0 bases from J, with 10 bases between. This CDR3 is built from 15 residues. The germline V gene has CDR1 SGHRS and CDR2 YFSETQ. DNA for the CDR3: TGCGCCAGCAGCTGGACGGGATTAGCCAAAAACATTCAGTACTTC. This gives the protein CASSWTGLAKNIQYF.